This T cell receptor beta chain was recovered during a study of T cell responses to AZD1222 COVID-19 vaccine. Of note for this clone: Its antigen is not known.

General study points: A reported finding is that nearly half of spike-specific TCRs target unmutated variant regions. The donor cohort was predominantly white British with a female majority, and clonal diversity may have been underestimated. Regions 160-218 and 743-854 dominated among vaccine-associated CD4 TCRs spanning spike.

Profiled with immunoSEQ multiplex PCR; TCRdb holds only in-frame clones, not every one. Of roughly 100,000 clones in the sample, about nine tenths are singletons; the top ten hold approximately 1.3%. Material: peripheral blood, obtained on day 0 of AZD1222 vaccination. The TCR comes from an adult in good health.

CDR3 sequence (DNA): TGTGCCAGCAGCTTCTACAGCGGGGGTGAAGAGACCCAGTACTTC. It is translated as CASSFYSGGEETQYF. J is TRBJ2-5 and V is TRBV7-9; 8 nucleotides agree with TRBD2. The CDR3 length is 15 residues. V lost 3 bases and J lost 3; bases outside the gene matches: 6. Per the germline V gene, CDR1 is SEHNR and CDR2 is FQNEAQ (reference sequence). Supplemented by reference TRBV7-9 and TRBJ2-5, the full variable domain reads DTGVSQNPRHKITKRGQNVTFRCDPISEHNRLYWYRQTLGQGPEFLTYFQNEAQLEKSRLLSDRFSAERPKGSFSTLEIQRTEQGDSAMYLCASSFYSGGEETQYFGPGTRLLVL.